Included here is one TCR beta chain sequence, with context. These data are taken from a study of blood T cell repertoires in COVID-19. The data were produced by immunoSEQ multiplex PCR, yet TCRdb's version contains in-frame clones alone and is incomplete. The profile shows a few hundred thousand clones, roughly 89% of them singletons. J gave up 7 bases and V 4 bases, and 7 bases lay outside the gene matches. Germline values: CDR1 SEHNR, CDR2 FQNEAQ (reference sequence). The CDR3 is 14 residues long. This TCR derives from a man between 18 and 35 years old with COVID-19, enrolled during active disease. The chain employs TRBV7-9 and TRBJ2-5; 9 bases agree with TRBD1. Material for sequencing was peripheral blood. CDR3 coding DNA: TGTGCCAGCAGCTCCTCACAGGGGGCTTGGACCCAGTACTTC. Its translation is CASSSSQGAWTQYF.